This is a list of T cell receptor beta chains from one sample in a study of T-cell reconstitution after alpha-beta-depleted transplantation in children. TCRdb re-called the PCR reads through MiXCR, storing one row per CDR3 protein. The table has fewer than 350,000 distinct CDR3 sequences, 9.5% to 13% seen once. The specimen comprised PBMCs, sampled before TCRalphabeta/CD19-depleted stem cell transplant. Source of these receptors: a boy under three years old with acute myeloid leukemia, due to receive a stem cell transplant. Each CDR3 is given with its conserved first and last residue. Each record gives: clone size, J gene, V gene, D gene, CDR3 protein, CDR3 DNA. The D gene is left open where the match is weak. For some rows the clone size is stated as once, few or many, or as a class when expanded; others skip it.

clone size: many
J gene: TRBJ2-1
V gene: TRBV5-1
D gene: TRBD1
CDR3 protein: CASSFRDRAHNEQFF
CDR3 DNA: TGCGCCAGCAGCTTCCGGGACAGGGCACACAATGAGCAGTTCTTC

clone size: few
J gene: TRBJ1-6
V gene: TRBV20-1
D gene: TRBD1
CDR3 protein: CSALQTGAGNSPLHF
CDR3 DNA: TGCAGTGCGTTACAAACAGGGGCGGGAAATTCACCCCTCCACTTT

clone size: many
J gene: TRBJ1-1
V gene: TRBV6-2/TRBV6-3
D gene: NA
CDR3 protein: CASSYSIRYRTTEAFF
CDR3 DNA: TGTGCCAGCAGTTACTCGATTCGGTACAGGACCACTGAAGCTTTCTTT

clone size: few
J gene: TRBJ1-5
V gene: TRBV28
D gene: NA
CDR3 protein: CASSLAGWRQPQHF
CDR3 DNA: TGTGCCAGCAGTTTAGCAGGGTGGCGTCAGCCCCAGCATTTT

clone size: many
J gene: TRBJ2-5
V gene: TRBV7-2
D gene: NA
CDR3 protein: CASSLRQLQETQYF
CDR3 DNA: TGTGCCAGCAGCTTAAGACAGCTACAAGAGACCCAGTACTTC

clone size: few
J gene: TRBJ1-5
V gene: TRBV20-1
D gene: NA
CDR3 protein: CSGRGSSNQPQHF
CDR3 DNA: TGCAGTGGCAGAGGGAGTAGCAATCAGCCCCAGCATTTT

clone size: many
J gene: TRBJ2-4
V gene: TRBV10-3
D gene: TRBD2
CDR3 protein: CAISQREGGAKNIQYF
CDR3 DNA: TGTGCCATCAGCCAGCGGGAGGGAGGGGCCAAAAACATTCAGTACTTC

clone size: many
J gene: TRBJ1-6
V gene: TRBV9
D gene: NA
CDR3 protein: CASSVGGDWGNSPLHF
CDR3 DNA: TGTGCCAGCAGCGTAGGGGGTGATTGGGGGAATTCACCCCTCCACTTT

clone size: many
J gene: TRBJ2-4
V gene: TRBV13
D gene: NA
CDR3 protein: CASSPSPSGSKNIQYF
CDR3 DNA: TGTGCCAGCAGCCCTAGCCCCTCGGGGAGCAAAAACATTCAGTACTTC

clone size: many
J gene: TRBJ1-1
V gene: TRBV28
D gene: TRBD1
CDR3 protein: CASSLGTVGPRDTEAFF
CDR3 DNA: TGTGCCAGCAGTTTGGGGACAGTCGGGCCGAGGGACACTGAAGCTTTCTTT

clone size: few
J gene: TRBJ2-7
V gene: TRBV5-1
D gene: NA
CDR3 protein: CASSLAISDYEQYF
CDR3 DNA: TGCGCCAGCAGCTTGGCAATAAGTGACTACGAGCAGTACTTC

clone size: many
J gene: TRBJ2-7
V gene: TRBV5-1
D gene: TRBD2
CDR3 protein: CASSFGGGEPYEQYF
CDR3 DNA: TGCGCCAGCAGCTTTGGCGGGGGGGAGCCGTACGAGCAGTACTTC

clone size: many
J gene: TRBJ2-1
V gene: TRBV12-5
D gene: NA
CDR3 protein: CASGLVMDEQFF
CDR3 DNA: TGTGCTAGTGGTTTGGTAATGGATGAGCAGTTCTTC

clone size: many
J gene: TRBJ1-2
V gene: TRBV3-1
D gene: NA
CDR3 protein: CASSQDQEGGYTF
CDR3 DNA: TGTGCCAGCAGCCAAGACCAGGAGGGGGGCTACACCTTC

clone size: NA
J gene: TRBJ2-3
V gene: TRBV6-5
D gene: TRBD2
CDR3 protein: CASSYRTSGFTDTQYF
CDR3 DNA: TGTGCCAGCAGTTACAGGACTAGCGGCTTCACAGATACGCAGTATTTT

clone size: many
J gene: TRBJ1-3
V gene: TRBV20-1
D gene: NA
CDR3 protein: CSARTGNTIYF
CDR3 DNA: TGCAGTGCTCGGACGGGAAACACCATATATTTT

clone size: many
J gene: TRBJ2-3
V gene: TRBV7-2
D gene: TRBD2
CDR3 protein: CASSLWTSGTHTQYF
CDR3 DNA: TGTGCCAGCAGCCTCTGGACTAGCGGGACCCATACGCAGTATTTT

clone size: many
J gene: TRBJ2-3
V gene: TRBV24-1
D gene: TRBD1
CDR3 protein: CATSEGQGAYTDTQYF
CDR3 DNA: TGTGCCACCAGTGAGGGACAGGGCGCCTACACAGATACGCAGTATTTT

clone size: few
J gene: TRBJ2-7
V gene: TRBV4-1
D gene: NA
CDR3 protein: CASSQDWQGGFYEQYF
CDR3 DNA: TGCGCCAGCAGCCAAGATTGGCAGGGTGGGTTCTACGAGCAGTACTTC

clone size: many
J gene: TRBJ2-6
V gene: TRBV4-3
D gene: NA
CDR3 protein: CASSQPAFDRPGANVLTF
CDR3 DNA: TGCGCCAGCAGCCAGCCGGCCTTCGACAGGCCCGGGGCCAACGTCCTGACTTTC

clone size: many
J gene: TRBJ2-7
V gene: TRBV4-2
D gene: TRBD2
CDR3 protein: CASSQGTSGPLGKQYF
CDR3 DNA: TGTGCCAGCAGCCAAGGGACTAGCGGGCCCCTGGGGAAGCAGTACTTC

clone size: few
J gene: TRBJ2-1
V gene: TRBV29-1
D gene: NA
CDR3 protein: CSVGMLDLWNEQFF
CDR3 DNA: TGCAGCGTTGGAATGCTAGACCTCTGGAATGAGCAGTTCTTC

clone size: many
J gene: TRBJ2-5
V gene: TRBV7-2
D gene: TRBD1
CDR3 protein: CASSLLGQGRETQYF
CDR3 DNA: TGTGCCAGCAGCTTACTGGGACAGGGTAGAGAGACCCAGTACTTC

clone size: many
J gene: TRBJ2-1
V gene: TRBV12-5
D gene: TRBD2
CDR3 protein: CASGTSGTSLYNEQFF
CDR3 DNA: TGTGCTAGTGGTACCTCCGGGACTAGCTTATACAATGAGCAGTTCTTC

clone size: many
J gene: TRBJ2-3
V gene: TRBV20-1
D gene: NA
CDR3 protein: CSAKRPTDTQYF
CDR3 DNA: TGCAGTGCTAAACGGCCCACAGATACGCAGTATTTT

clone size: many
J gene: TRBJ2-5
V gene: TRBV7-2
D gene: TRBD1
CDR3 protein: CASSLQGAGETQYF
CDR3 DNA: TGTGCCAGCAGCCTTCAGGGGGCAGGAGAGACCCAGTACTTC

clone size: many
J gene: TRBJ1-2
V gene: TRBV20-1
D gene: TRBD1
CDR3 protein: CSASGTGYGYTF
CDR3 DNA: TGCAGTGCTAGCGGGACAGGCTATGGCTACACCTTC

clone size: many
J gene: TRBJ2-7
V gene: TRBV5-1
D gene: TRBD1
CDR3 protein: CASSLEPGGRNEQYF
CDR3 DNA: TGCGCCAGCAGCTTGGAACCAGGGGGTCGGAACGAGCAGTACTTC

clone size: many
J gene: TRBJ2-3
V gene: TRBV20-1
D gene: TRBD2
CDR3 protein: CSARAGGNTDTQYF
CDR3 DNA: TGCAGTGCTAGAGCGGGGGGAAACACAGATACGCAGTATTTT

clone size: many
J gene: TRBJ2-3
V gene: TRBV5-6
D gene: NA
CDR3 protein: CASSWRTDTQYF
CDR3 DNA: TGTGCCAGCAGTTGGCGCACAGATACGCAGTATTTT

clone size: many
J gene: TRBJ1-5
V gene: TRBV7-2
D gene: NA
CDR3 protein: CASSLWADQPQHF
CDR3 DNA: TGTGCCAGCAGCTTGTGGGCAGATCAGCCCCAGCATTTT

clone size: NA
J gene: TRBJ2-7
V gene: TRBV29-1
D gene: NA
CDR3 protein: CSVETGNRYEQYF
CDR3 DNA: TGCAGCGTTGAAACAGGGAATAGGTACGAGCAGTACTTC

clone size: many
J gene: TRBJ1-6
V gene: TRBV7-2
D gene: NA
CDR3 protein: CASSLEPSRISPLHF
CDR3 DNA: TGTGCCAGCAGCTTAGAACCGTCCAGAATTTCACCCCTCCACTTT

clone size: NA
J gene: TRBJ2-6
V gene: TRBV11-2
D gene: TRBD2
CDR3 protein: CASSLVGGGASGANVLTF
CDR3 DNA: TGTGCCAGCAGCTTAGTCGGCGGGGGGGCCTCTGGGGCCAACGTCCTGACTTTC

clone size: NA
J gene: TRBJ1-1
V gene: TRBV21-1
D gene: NA
CDR3 protein: CASSEHRAGNTEAFF
CDR3 DNA: TGTGCCAGCAGCGAACACAGGGCGGGGAACACTGAAGCTTTCTTT

clone size: many
J gene: TRBJ2-1
V gene: TRBV5-1
D gene: NA
CDR3 protein: CASSLGLDFNEQFF
CDR3 DNA: TGCGCCAGCAGCTTGGGCCTCGACTTCAATGAGCAGTTCTTC

clone size: many
J gene: TRBJ2-7
V gene: TRBV28
D gene: TRBD1
CDR3 protein: CASSLYFGTGAYEQYF
CDR3 DNA: TGTGCCAGCAGTTTATACTTCGGGACAGGCGCCTACGAGCAGTACTTC

clone size: few
J gene: TRBJ1-6
V gene: TRBV6-1
D gene: TRBD1
CDR3 protein: CASKTGRRSPLHF
CDR3 DNA: TGTGCCAGCAAGACAGGGAGAAGGTCACCCCTCCACTTT

clone size: many
J gene: TRBJ1-2
V gene: TRBV29-1
D gene: TRBD1
CDR3 protein: CSVEIGRGGNYGYTF
CDR3 DNA: TGCAGCGTTGAAATTGGCAGGGGGGGAAACTATGGCTACACCTTC

clone size: many
J gene: TRBJ2-6
V gene: TRBV28
D gene: NA
CDR3 protein: CASSPERGAGANVLTF
CDR3 DNA: TGTGCCAGCAGTCCCGAAAGGGGGGCTGGGGCCAACGTCCTGACTTTC

clone size: many
J gene: TRBJ1-1
V gene: TRBV5-1
D gene: TRBD1
CDR3 protein: CASSRQGAHFEAFF
CDR3 DNA: TGCGCCAGCAGCCGACAGGGGGCCCATTTTGAAGCTTTCTTT

clone size: NA
J gene: TRBJ1-5
V gene: TRBV4-2
D gene: NA
CDR3 protein: CASSLRGGRGSSNQPQHF
CDR3 DNA: TGTGCCAGCAGCCTTCGAGGGGGGCGCGGATCTAGCAATCAGCCCCAGCATTTT

clone size: few
J gene: TRBJ1-1
V gene: TRBV18
D gene: TRBD1
CDR3 protein: CASSRRGQGDTEAFF
CDR3 DNA: TGTGCCAGCTCCCGACGAGGACAGGGTGACACTGAAGCTTTCTTT

clone size: NA
J gene: TRBJ2-1
V gene: TRBV7-9
D gene: NA
CDR3 protein: CASSLRRTAQDHEQFF
CDR3 DNA: TGTGCCAGCAGCTTACGTAGGACAGCGCAGGATCATGAGCAGTTCTTC

clone size: many
J gene: TRBJ2-3
V gene: TRBV24-1
D gene: TRBD2
CDR3 protein: CATSDLPGLAGLTDTQYF
CDR3 DNA: TGTGCCACCAGTGATTTGCCGGGACTAGCGGGTCTCACAGATACGCAGTATTTT

clone size: few
J gene: TRBJ1-2
V gene: TRBV19
D gene: NA
CDR3 protein: CASSMDGYGYTF
CDR3 DNA: TGTGCCAGTAGTATGGATGGATATGGCTACACCTTC

clone size: many
J gene: TRBJ2-4
V gene: TRBV24-1
D gene: TRBD1
CDR3 protein: CATSGGQGKNIQYF
CDR3 DNA: TGTGCCACCAGTGGGGGACAGGGAAAAAACATTCAGTACTTC

clone size: many
J gene: TRBJ1-5
V gene: TRBV4-3
D gene: NA
CDR3 protein: CASSLTVSNQPQHF
CDR3 DNA: TGCGCCAGCAGCCTGACAGTTAGCAATCAGCCCCAGCATTTT

clone size: many
J gene: TRBJ2-7
V gene: TRBV5-1
D gene: TRBD1
CDR3 protein: CASSLRTGDYEQYF
CDR3 DNA: TGCGCCAGCAGCTTGCGGACAGGAGACTACGAGCAGTACTTC

clone size: few
J gene: TRBJ1-5
V gene: TRBV28
D gene: TRBD1
CDR3 protein: CASSSDFQGAHQPQHF
CDR3 DNA: TGTGCCAGCAGTTCCGACTTCCAGGGGGCTCACCAGCCCCAGCATTTT

clone size: few
J gene: TRBJ2-2
V gene: TRBV5-4
D gene: NA
CDR3 protein: CASSSGTTNTGELFF
CDR3 DNA: TGTGCCAGCAGCTCCGGGACAACGAACACCGGGGAGCTGTTTTTT

clone size: many
J gene: TRBJ2-7
V gene: TRBV7-9
D gene: NA
CDR3 protein: CASSLMGSSYEQYF
CDR3 DNA: TGTGCCAGCAGCTTAATGGGCAGCTCCTACGAGCAGTACTTC

clone size: many
J gene: TRBJ2-1
V gene: TRBV12-3/TRBV12-4
D gene: NA
CDR3 protein: CASSLNRVQFF
CDR3 DNA: TGTGCCAGCAGTCTGAACAGGGTGCAGTTCTTC

clone size: many
J gene: TRBJ1-6
V gene: TRBV6-5
D gene: NA
CDR3 protein: CASSYQGPYNSPLHF
CDR3 DNA: TGTGCCAGCAGTTACCAGGGCCCCTATAATTCACCCCTCCACTTT

clone size: few
J gene: TRBJ2-7
V gene: TRBV2
D gene: NA
CDR3 protein: CASSETSRGHPYEQYF
CDR3 DNA: TGTGCCAGCAGTGAAACTTCAAGGGGACACCCCTACGAGCAGTACTTC

clone size: many
J gene: TRBJ2-7
V gene: TRBV24-1
D gene: NA
CDR3 protein: CATPDSSYEQYF
CDR3 DNA: TGTGCCACCCCGGACAGCTCCTACGAGCAGTACTTC